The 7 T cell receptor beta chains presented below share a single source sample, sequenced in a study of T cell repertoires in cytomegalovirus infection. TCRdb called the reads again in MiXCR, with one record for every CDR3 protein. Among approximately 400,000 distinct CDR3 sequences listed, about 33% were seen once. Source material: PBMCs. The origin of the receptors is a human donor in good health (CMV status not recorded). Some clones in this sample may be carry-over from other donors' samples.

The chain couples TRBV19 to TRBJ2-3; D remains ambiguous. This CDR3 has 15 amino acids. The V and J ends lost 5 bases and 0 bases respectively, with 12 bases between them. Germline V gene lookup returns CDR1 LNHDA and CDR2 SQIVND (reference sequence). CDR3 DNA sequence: TGTGCCAGTAGTTTCAAGGGCAGGAGCACAGATACGCAGTATTTT. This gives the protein CASSFKGRSTDTQYF.

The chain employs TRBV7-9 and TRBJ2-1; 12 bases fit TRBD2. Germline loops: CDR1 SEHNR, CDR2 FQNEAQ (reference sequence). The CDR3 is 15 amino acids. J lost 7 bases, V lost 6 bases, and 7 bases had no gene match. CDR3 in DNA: TGTGCCAGCAGTCGACTAGCGGGGGTGCCGAATGAGCAGTTCTTC. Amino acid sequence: CASSRLAGVPNEQFF.

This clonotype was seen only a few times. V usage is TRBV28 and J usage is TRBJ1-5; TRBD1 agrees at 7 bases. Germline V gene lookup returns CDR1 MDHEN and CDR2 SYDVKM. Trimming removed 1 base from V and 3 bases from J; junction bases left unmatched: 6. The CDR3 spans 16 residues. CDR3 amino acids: CASSLSRDSYNQPQHF. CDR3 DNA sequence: TGTGCCAGCAGTTTATCCCGGGACAGTTACAATCAGCCCCAGCATTTT.

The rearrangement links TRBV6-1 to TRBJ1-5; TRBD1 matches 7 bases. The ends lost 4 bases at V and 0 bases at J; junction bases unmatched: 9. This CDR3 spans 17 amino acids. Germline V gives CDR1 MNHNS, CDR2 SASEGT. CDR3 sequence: CASSGHRDSYSNQPQHF. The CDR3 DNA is TGTGCCAGCAGTGGACACCGGGACAGTTATAGCAATCAGCCCCAGCATTTT.

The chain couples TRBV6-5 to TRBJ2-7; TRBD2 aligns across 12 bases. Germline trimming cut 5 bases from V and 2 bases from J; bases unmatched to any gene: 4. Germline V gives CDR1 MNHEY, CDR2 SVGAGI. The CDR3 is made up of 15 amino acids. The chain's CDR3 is CASSVTSGGPYEQYF. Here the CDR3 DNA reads TGTGCCAGCAGTGTTACTAGCGGGGGGCCCTACGAGCAGTACTTC.

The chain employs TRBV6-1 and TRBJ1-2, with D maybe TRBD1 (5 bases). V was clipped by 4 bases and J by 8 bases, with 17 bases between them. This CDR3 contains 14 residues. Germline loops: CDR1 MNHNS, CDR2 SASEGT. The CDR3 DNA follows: TGTGCCAGCAGTGCCTCGGGGGGGGTCTTCGGCTACACCTTC. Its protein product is CASSASGGVFGYTF.

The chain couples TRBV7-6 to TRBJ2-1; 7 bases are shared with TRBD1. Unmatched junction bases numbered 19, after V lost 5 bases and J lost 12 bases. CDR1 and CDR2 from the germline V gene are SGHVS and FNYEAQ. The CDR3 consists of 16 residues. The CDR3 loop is CASSPLDVGQDKAQFF. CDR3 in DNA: TGTGCCAGCAGCCCACTTGATGTAGGACAGGATAAGGCGCAGTTCTTC.